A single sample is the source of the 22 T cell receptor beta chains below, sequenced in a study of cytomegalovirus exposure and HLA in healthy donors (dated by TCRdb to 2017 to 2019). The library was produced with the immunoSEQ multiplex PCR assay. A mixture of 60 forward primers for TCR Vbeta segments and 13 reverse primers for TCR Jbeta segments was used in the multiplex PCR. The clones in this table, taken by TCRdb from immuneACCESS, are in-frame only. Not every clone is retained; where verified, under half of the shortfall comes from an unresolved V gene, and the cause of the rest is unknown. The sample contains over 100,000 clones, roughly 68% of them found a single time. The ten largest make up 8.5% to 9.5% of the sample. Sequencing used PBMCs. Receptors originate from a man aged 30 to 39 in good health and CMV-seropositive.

The CDR3 protein is CASSSSGGYSYEQYF. CDR3 DNA: TGTGCCAGCAGTTCTAGCGGGGGTTATTCCTACGAGCAGTACTTC. The rearrangement joins TRBV6-5 to TRBJ2-7; 10 bases line up with TRBD2. Trimming at V came to 4 bases and at J to 1 base, leaving 4 bases not matched to a gene. This CDR3 spans 15 amino acids. From germline, CDR1 is MNHEY and CDR2 SVGAGI.

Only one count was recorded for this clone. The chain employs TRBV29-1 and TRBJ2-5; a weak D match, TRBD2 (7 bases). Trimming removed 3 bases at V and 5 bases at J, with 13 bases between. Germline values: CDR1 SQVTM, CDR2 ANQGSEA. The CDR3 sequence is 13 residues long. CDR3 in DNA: TGCAGCGTTGATAACAGGGAGGGGGAGACCCAGTACTTC. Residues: CSVDNREGETQYF.

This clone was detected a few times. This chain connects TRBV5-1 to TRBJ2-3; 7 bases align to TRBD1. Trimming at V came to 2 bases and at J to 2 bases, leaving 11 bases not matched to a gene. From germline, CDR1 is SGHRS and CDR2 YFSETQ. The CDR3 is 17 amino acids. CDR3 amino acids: CASSLRGQFYITDTQYF. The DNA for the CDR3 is TGCGCCAGCAGCTTAAGGGGGCAATTTTACATCACAGATACGCAGTATTTT. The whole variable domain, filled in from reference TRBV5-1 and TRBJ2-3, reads KAGVTQTPRYLIKTRGQQVTLSCSPISGHRSVSWYQQTPGQGLQFLFEYFSETQRNKGNFPGRFSGRQFSNSRSEMNVSTLELGDSALYLCASSLRGQFYITDTQYFGPGTRLTVL.

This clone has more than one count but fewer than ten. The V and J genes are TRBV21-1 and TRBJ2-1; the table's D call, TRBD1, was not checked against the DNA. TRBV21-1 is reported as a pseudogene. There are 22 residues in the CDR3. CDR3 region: CASSNEWARLLEGASSYNEQFF. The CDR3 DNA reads TGTGCCAGCAGCAACGAGTGGGCCCGATTGCTAGAGGGGGCCAGCTCCTACAATGAGCAGTTCTTC.

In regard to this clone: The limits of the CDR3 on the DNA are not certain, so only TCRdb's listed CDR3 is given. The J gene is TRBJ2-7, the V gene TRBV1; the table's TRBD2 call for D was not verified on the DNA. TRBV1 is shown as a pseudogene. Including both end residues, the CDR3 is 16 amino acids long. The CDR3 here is CTSSSKWGKGSYEQYV.

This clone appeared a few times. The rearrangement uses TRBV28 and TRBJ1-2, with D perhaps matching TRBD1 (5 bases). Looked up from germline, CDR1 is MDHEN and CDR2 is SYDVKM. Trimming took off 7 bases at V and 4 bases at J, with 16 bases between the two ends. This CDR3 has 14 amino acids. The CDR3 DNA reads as TGTGCCAGCACCCAGGGCCTACGCGGCTATGGCTACACCTTC. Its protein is CASTQGLRGYGYTF.

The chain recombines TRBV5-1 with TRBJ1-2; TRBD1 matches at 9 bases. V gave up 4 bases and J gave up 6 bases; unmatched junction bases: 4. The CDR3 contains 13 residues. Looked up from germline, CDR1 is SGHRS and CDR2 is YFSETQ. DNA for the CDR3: TGCGCCAGCAGCCCCCGGACAGGGGATGGCTACACCTTC. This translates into CASSPRTGDGYTF.

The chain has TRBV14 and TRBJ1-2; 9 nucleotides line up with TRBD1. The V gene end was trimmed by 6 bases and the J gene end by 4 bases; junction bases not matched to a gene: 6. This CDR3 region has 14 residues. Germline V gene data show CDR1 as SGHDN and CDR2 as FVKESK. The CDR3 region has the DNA TGTGCCAGCAGACAGGGGGCCCGACCCTATGGCTACACCTTC. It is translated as CASRQGARPYGYTF.

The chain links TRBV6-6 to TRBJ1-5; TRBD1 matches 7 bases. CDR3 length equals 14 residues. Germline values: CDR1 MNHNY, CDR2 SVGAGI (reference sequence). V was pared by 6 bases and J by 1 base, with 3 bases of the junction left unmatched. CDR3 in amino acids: CASRPGGSNQPQHF. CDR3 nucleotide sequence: TGTGCCAGCAGGCCAGGGGGGAGCAATCAGCCCCAGCATTTT.

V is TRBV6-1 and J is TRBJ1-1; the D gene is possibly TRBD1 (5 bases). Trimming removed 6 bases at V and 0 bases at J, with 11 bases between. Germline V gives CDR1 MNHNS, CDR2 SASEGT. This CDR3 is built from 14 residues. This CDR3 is CASSIGQLNTEAFF. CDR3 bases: TGTGCCAGCAGCATCGGACAACTGAACACTGAAGCTTTCTTT.

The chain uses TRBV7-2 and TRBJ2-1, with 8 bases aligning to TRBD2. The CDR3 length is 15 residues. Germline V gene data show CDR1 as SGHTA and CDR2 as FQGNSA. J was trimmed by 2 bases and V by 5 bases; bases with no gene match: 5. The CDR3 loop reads CASSRSSGPYNEQFF. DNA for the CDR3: TGTGCCAGCAGCCGGTCTAGCGGGCCCTACAATGAGCAGTTCTTC.

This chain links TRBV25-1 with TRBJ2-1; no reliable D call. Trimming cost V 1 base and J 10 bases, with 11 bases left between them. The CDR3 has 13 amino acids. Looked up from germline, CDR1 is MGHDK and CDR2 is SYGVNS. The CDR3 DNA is TGTGCCAGCAGTGAATTTTCCCAGGTCGAGCAGTTCTTC. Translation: CASSEFSQVEQFF.

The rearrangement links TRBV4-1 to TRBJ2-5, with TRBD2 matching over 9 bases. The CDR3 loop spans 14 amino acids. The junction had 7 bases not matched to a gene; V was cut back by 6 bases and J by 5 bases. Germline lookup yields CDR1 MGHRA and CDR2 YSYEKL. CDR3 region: CASSFLAGLETQYF. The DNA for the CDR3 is TGCGCCAGCAGTTTTCTAGCGGGGTTGGAGACCCAGTACTTC.

The DNA for the CDR3 is TGTGCCAGCAGCTTAATAACTAGCGGGAGGACGTATTTT. It encodes CASSLITSGRTYF. The chain couples TRBV27 to TRBJ2-3; 12 bases match TRBD2. The CDR3 is 13 residues long. In germline, CDR1 is MNHEY, CDR2 SMNVEV (reference sequence). Trimming removed 6 bases from V and 14 bases from J; junction bases left unmatched: 9.

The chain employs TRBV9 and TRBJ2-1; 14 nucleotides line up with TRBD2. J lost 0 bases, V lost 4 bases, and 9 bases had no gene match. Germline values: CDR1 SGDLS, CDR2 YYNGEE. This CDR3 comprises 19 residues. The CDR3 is CASSPMGLAGARSYNEQFF. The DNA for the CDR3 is TGTGCCAGCAGCCCTATGGGACTAGCGGGGGCCCGCTCCTACAATGAGCAGTTCTTC. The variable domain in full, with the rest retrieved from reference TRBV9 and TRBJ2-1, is DSGVTQTPKHLITATGQRVTLRCSPRSGDLSVYWYQQSLDQGLQFLIQYYNGEERAKGNILERFSAQQFPDLHSELNLSSLELGDSALYFCASSPMGLAGARSYNEQFFGPGTRLTVL.

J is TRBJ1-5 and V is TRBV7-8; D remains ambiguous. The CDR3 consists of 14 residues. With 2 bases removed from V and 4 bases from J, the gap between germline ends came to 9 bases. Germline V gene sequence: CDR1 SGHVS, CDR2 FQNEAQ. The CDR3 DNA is TGTGCCAGCAGCTTAATATCGGGGAATCAGCCCCAGCATTTT. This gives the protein CASSLISGNQPQHF.

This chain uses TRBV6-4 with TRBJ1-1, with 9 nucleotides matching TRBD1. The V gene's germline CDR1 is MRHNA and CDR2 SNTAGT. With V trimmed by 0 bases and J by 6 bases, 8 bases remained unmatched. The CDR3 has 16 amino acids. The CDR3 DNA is TGTGCCAGCAGTGACTCGTACAGGGGGCGACGGGCTGAAGCTTTCTTT. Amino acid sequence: CASSDSYRGRRAEAFF.

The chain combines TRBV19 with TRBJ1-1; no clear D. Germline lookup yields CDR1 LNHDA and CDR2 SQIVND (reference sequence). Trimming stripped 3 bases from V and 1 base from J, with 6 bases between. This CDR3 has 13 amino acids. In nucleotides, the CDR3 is TGTGCCAGTAGTATCGCTAGGAACACTGAAGCTTTCTTT. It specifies CASSIARNTEAFF.

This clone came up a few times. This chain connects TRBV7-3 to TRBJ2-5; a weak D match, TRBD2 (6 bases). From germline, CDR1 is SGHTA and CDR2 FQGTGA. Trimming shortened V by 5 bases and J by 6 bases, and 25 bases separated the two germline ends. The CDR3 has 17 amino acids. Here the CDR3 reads CASSPEGGEDPHKTQYF. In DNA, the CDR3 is TGTGCCAGCAGCCCCGAGGGCGGGGAAGACCCCCATAAGACCCAGTACTTC.

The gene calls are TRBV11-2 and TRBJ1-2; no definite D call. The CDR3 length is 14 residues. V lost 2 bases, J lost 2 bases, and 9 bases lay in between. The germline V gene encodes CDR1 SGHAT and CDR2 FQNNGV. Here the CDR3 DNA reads TGTGCCAGCAGCTTAATGCAGGCGAACTATGGCTACACCTTC. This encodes CASSLMQANYGYTF.

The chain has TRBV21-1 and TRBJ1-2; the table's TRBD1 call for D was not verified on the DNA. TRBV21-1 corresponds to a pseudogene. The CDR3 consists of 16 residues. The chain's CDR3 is CASSKASYRANYGYTF. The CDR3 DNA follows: TGTGCCAGCAGCAAAGCGTCTTACAGGGCTAACTATGGCTACACCTTC.

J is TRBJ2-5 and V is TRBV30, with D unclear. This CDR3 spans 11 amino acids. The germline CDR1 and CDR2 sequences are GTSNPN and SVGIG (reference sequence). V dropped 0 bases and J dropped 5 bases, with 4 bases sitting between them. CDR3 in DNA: TGTGCCTGGAGTGTACAGGAGACCCAGTACTTC. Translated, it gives CAWSVQETQYF.